A selection of T cell receptor beta chains follows, all from one sample in a study of OX40 agonist ivuxolimab in advanced cancers. Sequencing was performed with immunoSEQ multiplex PCR; in TCRdb, only in-frame clones are kept and a portion is missing. In the table there are about 100,000 clones, approximately 89% of which are singletons. Sequenced here: CD4+ or CD8+ T cells sorted from blood, sampled in a trial of the OX40 agonist ivuxolimab. All receptors come from an adult with an advanced solid tumor such as melanoma, head and neck, liver or kidney cancer. CDR3s include the opening cysteine and the closing phenylalanine or tryptophan. The order of the fields is V gene, J gene, clone size, D gene, CDR3 protein, CDR3 DNA. The D gene is left open where the match is weak. The size of a clone is reported for some rows only, either as once, few or many, or as a class for expanded clones.

TRBV27	TRBJ2-3	NA	TRBD2	CASSRSGTTDTQYF	TGTGCCAGCAGCCGTAGCGGGACAACAGATACGCAGTATTTT
TRBV21-1	TRBJ2-1	NA	NA	CASSREFF	TGTGCCAGCAGCAGGGAGTTCTTC
TRBV7-2	TRBJ1-5	NA	NA	CASSLGEHSNQPQHF	TGTGCCAGCAGCTTAGGAGAACATAGCAATCAGCCCCAGCATTTT
TRBV6-6	TRBJ2-3	NA	NA	CASSIQGWTDTQYF	TGTGCCAGCAGTATTCAGGGTTGGACAGATACGCAGTATTTT
TRBV5-6	TRBJ2-3	NA	TRBD1	CASSFGTGATDTQYF	TGTGCCAGCAGCTTCGGGACAGGGGCCACAGATACGCAGTATTTT
TRBV5-1	TRBJ1-2	few	NA	CASSLDLDGYTF	TGCGCCAGCAGCTTGGATCTTGACGGCTACACCTTC
TRBV11-2	TRBJ2-2	NA	NA	CASSQAHSPGELFF	TGTGCCAGCAGCCAGGCCCACTCCCCCGGGGAGCTGTTTTTT
TRBV5-1	TRBJ2-7	NA	TRBD2	CASSLAPSGRALDF	TGCGCCAGCAGCTTGGCCCCTAGCGGGAGGGCCCTCGACTTC
TRBV15	TRBJ2-1	NA	NA	CAIGNYGGQFF	TGTGCCATAGGGAATTACGGTGGGCAGTTCTTC
TRBV5-4	TRBJ2-1	NA	TRBD1	CASSSDRVVYNEQFF	TGTGCCAGCAGCTCGGACAGGGTTGTATACAATGAGCAGTTCTTC
TRBV18	TRBJ2-2	NA	NA	CASSLTHQVSTNRAIGELFF	TGTGCCAGCTCCCTCACCCATCAAGTCAGCACCAACAGGGCGATCGGGGAGCTGTTTTTT
TRBV9	TRBJ1-2	NA	NA	CASSERGASGYGYTF	TGTGCCAGCAGCGAAAGGGGGGCGTCTGGCTATGGCTACACCTTC
TRBV27	TRBJ2-3	NA	NA	CASSHRGDTQYF	TGTGCCAGCAGTCATAGGGGCGATACGCAGTATTTT
TRBV9	TRBJ2-2	NA	TRBD2	CASSVGGGAQTGELFF	TGTGCCAGCAGCGTAGGGGGAGGGGCGCAAACCGGGGAGCTGTTTTTT
TRBV7-2	TRBJ1-3	NA	TRBD1	CASSLAPGGLGNTIYF	TGTGCCAGCAGCTTAGCTCCAGGGGGGCTTGGAAACACCATATATTTT
TRBV6-6	TRBJ2-3	NA	TRBD1	CASRMTGGFGDTQYF	TGTGCCAGCAGAATGACAGGGGGCTTTGGAGATACGCAGTATTTT
TRBV5-1	TRBJ2-3	NA	NA	CASTESGASTDTQYF	TGCGCCAGCACCGAGTCAGGGGCTAGCACAGATACGCAGTATTTT
TRBV28	TRBJ1-2	NA	NA	CASSPPAEGYYGYTF	TGTGCCAGCAGTCCCCCTGCAGAGGGCTACTATGGCTACACCTTC
TRBV7-8	TRBJ1-3	NA	NA	CASSLVPGAGNTIYF	TGTGCCAGCAGCTTAGTTCCAGGAGCTGGAAACACCATATATTTT
TRBV5-1	TRBJ2-1	NA	TRBD2	CASSLAGGRSYNEQFF	TGCGCCAGCAGCTTGGCGGGAGGGCGGTCCTACAATGAGCAGTTCTTC
TRBV5-1	TRBJ1-5	NA	NA	CAKKPPVCNQPQHF	TGCGCCAAAAAACCGCCCGTTTGTAATCAGCCCCAGCATTTT
TRBV2	TRBJ2-3	NA	TRBD1	CASRADRGDTQYF	TGTGCCAGCAGGGCCGACAGGGGGGATACGCAGTATTTT
TRBV9	TRBJ2-7	NA	NA	CASSAGLSSYEQYF	TGTGCCAGCAGCGCGGGACTGAGCTCCTACGAGCAGTACTTC
TRBV6-4	TRBJ1-1	once	TRBD1	CASSEGTAGGTEAFF	TGTGCCAGCAGTGAGGGGACAGCTGGTGGCACTGAAGCTTTCTTT
TRBV5-4	TRBJ1-2	NA	NA	CASSRTEFYGYTF	TGTGCCAGCAGCCGGACGGAGTTTTATGGCTACACCTTC
TRBV9	TRBJ2-3	NA	NA	CASRGLSTDTQYF	TGTGCCAGCAGGGGGTTGAGCACAGATACGCAGTATTTT
TRBV6-5	TRBJ2-2	NA	NA	CASRTAGELFF	TGTGCCAGCAGGACAGCCGGGGAGCTGTTTTTT
TRBV4-2	TRBJ1-1	NA	NA	CASSPFALSTEAFF	TGTGCCAGCAGCCCCTTTGCCCTTTCTACTGAAGCTTTCTTT
TRBV5-6	TRBJ2-1	NA	NA	CASSGGFGEQFF	TGTGCCAGCAGCGGGGGGTTCGGTGAGCAGTTCTTC
TRBV5-1	TRBJ2-2	once	TRBD1	CASSRDRRNTGELFF	TGCGCCAGCAGTCGGGACAGGAGGAACACCGGGGAGCTGTTTTTT
TRBV5-4	TRBJ2-5	once	NA	CASSLVGFQETQYF	TGTGCCAGCAGCTTGGTCGGTTTCCAAGAGACCCAGTACTTC
TRBV6-1	TRBJ1-6	once	NA	CASHGQYNSPLHF	TGTGCCAGCCACGGACAGTATAATTCACCCCTCCACTTT
TRBV7-8	TRBJ1-2	NA	NA	CASSLRARGYGYTF	TGTGCCAGCAGCCTCCGAGCCAGGGGCTATGGCTACACCTTC
TRBV9	TRBJ2-1	once	TRBD2	CASSVAPGGVLSYNEQFF	TGTGCCAGCAGCGTAGCCCCGGGGGGGGTTCTGTCCTACAATGAGCAGTTCTTC
TRBV4-2	TRBJ2-5	NA	TRBD1	CASSQGTGVETQYF	TGTGCCAGCAGCCAAGGCACAGGGGTCGAGACCCAGTACTTC
TRBV7-9	TRBJ2-5	once	NA	CASSLGQAVSPQETQYF	TGTGCCAGCAGCTTAGGTCAGGCGGTGAGCCCCCAAGAGACCCAGTACTTC
TRBV5-1	TRBJ1-1	NA	NA	CASSLEAAGITEAFF	TGCGCCAGCAGCTTGGAAGCAGCAGGGATCACTGAAGCTTTCTTT
TRBV27	TRBJ2-5	once	TRBD2	CASSFAGGETQYF	TGTGCCAGCAGTTTTGCGGGAGGAGAGACCCAGTACTTC
TRBV6-6	TRBJ1-2	NA	NA	CASSNGGHGYTF	TGTGCCAGCAGTAATGGGGGGCATGGCTACACCTTC
TRBV27	TRBJ2-3	NA	NA	CASSLGRATDTQYF	TGTGCCAGCAGTTTAGGGCGGGCCACAGATACGCAGTATTTT
TRBV6-1	TRBJ2-3	NA	TRBD2	CASSWASGGTDTQYF	TGTGCCAGCAGCTGGGCTAGCGGGGGAACAGATACGCAGTATTTT
TRBV10-1	TRBJ2-1	NA	NA	CASSGMDINEQFF	TGCGCCAGCAGTGGAATGGACATCAATGAGCAGTTCTTC
TRBV28	TRBJ2-4	NA	NA	CASSLRNYDGRRSRMAKNIQYF	TGTGCCAGCAGTCTCCGAAATTACGACGGACGCCGTAGCCGGATGGCCAAAAACATTCAGTACTTC
TRBV21-1	TRBJ2-3	NA	NA	CASSTRSGGEGTDTQYF	TGTGCCAGCAGTACACGGTCAGGGGGCGAAGGCACAGATACGCAGTATTTT
TRBV28	TRBJ1-4	NA	NA	CASSPVGPRREKLFF	TGTGCCAGCAGTCCCGTGGGCCCTAGGAGGGAAAAACTGTTTTTT
TRBV10-3	TRBJ1-3	NA	NA	CAISDLRGRSGNTIYF	TGTGCCATCAGTGACCTGCGGGGCCGCTCTGGAAACACCATATATTTT
TRBV9	TRBJ2-3	NA	TRBD2	CASSAQGLAGDTQYF	TGTGCCAGCAGCGCGCAGGGACTAGCGGGAGATACGCAGTATTTT
TRBV7-8	TRBJ2-2	NA	NA	CASSLVQGWGGTGELFF	TGTGCCAGCAGCTTAGTCCAGGGCTGGGGAGGCACCGGGGAGCTGTTTTTT
TRBV27	TRBJ2-2	NA	NA	CASSRNTGELFF	TGTGCCAGCAGTCGGAACACCGGGGAGCTGTTTTTT
TRBV5-1	TRBJ1-3	NA	NA	CASSLVLSGNTIYF	TGCGCCAGCAGCTTAGTCCTATCTGGAAACACCATATATTTT
TRBV19	TRBJ2-3	NA	NA	CASRRFEGGDTQYF	TGTGCCAGTAGACGATTCGAGGGGGGAGATACGCAGTATTTT
TRBV28	TRBJ2-1	NA	TRBD2	CAESGGGVGYNEQFF	TGTGCCGAATCCGGGGGGGGCGTGGGCTACAATGAGCAGTTCTTC
TRBV9	TRBJ2-4	few	TRBD2	CASSVEAGTRFSSIAKNIQYF	TGTGCCAGCAGCGTAGAGGCAGGGACTAGGTTTTCCTCAATAGCCAAAAACATTCAGTACTTC
TRBV6-1	TRBJ2-2	once	NA	CASSPRVNTGELFF	TGTGCCAGCAGTCCAAGGGTGAACACCGGGGAGCTGTTTTTT
TRBV7-2	TRBJ2-5	NA	NA	CASSLDRVRQETQYF	TGTGCCAGCAGCTTAGATCGGGTGCGGCAAGAGACCCAGTACTTC